A single T cell receptor (beta chain) is shown here with its context. This sample was taken from a study of control samples from healthy donors and cancer patients. V dropped 0 bases and J dropped 7 bases, with 16 bases sitting between them. This CDR3 has 15 residues. The germline V gene has CDR1 SGDLS and CDR2 YYNGEE. Using immunoSEQ multiplex PCR, the repertoire was profiled, and TCRdb retains in-frame clones only, with some absent. The sample has 100,000 to 150,000 clones; over 75% are singletons. Sequenced sample: blood. This receptor was identified in a man between 18 and 29 years old in good health. The gene calls are TRBV9 and TRBJ1-2; tentatively, D is TRBD1 (6 bases). The CDR3 is CASSVVETGQLGYTF. The CDR3 coding sequence is TGTGCCAGCAGCGTAGTCGAGACAGGACAACTTGGCTACACCTTC. Supplemented by reference TRBV9 and TRBJ1-2, the full variable domain reads DSGVTQTPKHLITATGQRVTLRCSPRSGDLSVYWYQQSLDQGLQFLIQYYNGEERAKGNILERFSAQQFPDLHSELNLSSLELGDSALYFCASSVVETGQLGYTFGSGTRLTVV.